This section outlines one T cell receptor (beta chain) sequence together with its context. Sample-barcoded 5' priming and a J-beta primer mix drove a second PCR of roughly 7 to 11 cycles. TCRdb processed the 5' RACE reads anew with MiXCR; each CDR3 protein has one entry. In the table there are approximately 800,000 distinct CDR3 sequences, 58% of which are singletons. This specimen comes from a study of blood T cells in healthy people across ages. From germline, CDR1 is SEHNR and CDR2 FQNEAQ (reference sequence). The CDR3 loop spans 15 amino acids. The V gene is TRBV7-9, the J gene TRBJ2-4, with D perhaps TRBD1 or TRBD2 (5 bases each). Gene TRBJ2-5 matches the end of the DNA better, so the J call may be wrong. Sequenced sample: blood. The sequence derives from a young man in good health. CDR3: CASSLFPGSWETQYF. CDR3 DNA sequence: TGTGCCAGCAGCTTATTTCCAGGGAGCTGGGAGACCCAGTACTTC.